The 30 T cell receptor beta chains below come from one sample, sequenced in a study of blood T cell repertoires in COVID-19. Some clones are missing from TCRdb's copy, which holds only in-frame ones; the method was immunoSEQ multiplex PCR. The sample comprises about 170,000 clones, around 90% of which are singletons, and over 2% rests with the top ten. Input material: peripheral blood. These receptors all stem from a man aged 50-59 years who had recovered from COVID-19.

The chain has TRBV2 and TRBJ1-1; D unresolved. This CDR3 region has 13 residues. Trimming shortened V by 2 bases and J by 1 base, and 5 bases separated the two germline ends. Per germline, CDR1 SNHLY and CDR2 FYNNEI. In DNA, the CDR3 is TGTGCCAGCAGTGAATCTCCGAACACTGAAGCTTTCTTT. Its translation is CASSESPNTEAFF.

This chain connects TRBV4-3 to TRBJ2-3; 14 bases are shared with TRBD2. This CDR3 is 17 amino acids long. Germline CDR1 and CDR2: LGHNA and YSLEER. V shed 7 bases and J 4 bases; nucleotides not matched to a gene: 10. CDR3 region: CASNPRGTSGRADTQYF. The CDR3 nucleotides read TGCGCCAGCAACCCGCGGGGGACTAGCGGGAGAGCAGATACGCAGTATTTT.

This clone showed up just a few times. The V and J genes are TRBV7-3 and TRBJ2-2; the D is unclear. From germline, CDR1 is SGHTA and CDR2 FQGTGA. The CDR3 is 12 residues long. The V gene lost 5 bases and the J gene lost 5 bases, with 6 bases spanning the gap. CDR3 protein: CASSLRTGELFF. The CDR3 nucleotides are TGTGCCAGCAGCCTGAGGACCGGGGAGCTGTTTTTT.

J is TRBJ2-3 and V is TRBV21-1; TRBD1, the D gene given by the table, was not confirmed from the DNA. TRBV21-1 is noted as a pseudogene. The CDR3 runs to 17 residues. The chain's CDR3 is CASSNGPGDTSTDTQYF. CDR3 nucleotide sequence: TGTGCCAGCAGCAATGGTCCAGGGGATACTAGCACAGATACGCAGTATTTT.

V gene TRBV27 combines with J gene TRBJ1-2; 8 bases align to TRBD1. V was clipped by 5 bases and J by 2 bases; unmatched bases: 10. Germline lookup yields CDR1 MNHEY and CDR2 SMNVEV (reference sequence). CDR3 length equals 16 residues. The CDR3 DNA sequence: TGTGCCAGCAGTGCGTCGGGACAGGCCCCGAACTATGGCTACACCTTC. This codes for CASSASGQAPNYGYTF.

V usage is TRBV2 and J usage is TRBJ1-2, with a possible D match to TRBD1 (6 bases). The V gene lost 8 bases and the J gene lost 2 bases, with 12 bases spanning the gap. Germline lookup yields CDR1 SNHLY and CDR2 FYNNEI. CDR3 length: 13 amino acids. This chain's CDR3 is CASARGMNYGYTF. The CDR3 DNA follows: TGTGCCAGCGCCAGGGGAATGAACTATGGCTACACCTTC. Based on the CDR3 plus reference TRBV2 and TRBJ1-2, the full variable domain is EPEVTQTPSHQVTQMGQEVILRCVPISNHLYFYWYRQILGQKVEFLVSFYNNEISEKSEIFDDQFSVERPDGSNFTLKIRSTKLEDSAMYFCASARGMNYGYTFGSGTRLTVV.

The chain joins TRBV2 to TRBJ1-2; unclear D gene. The V and J ends lost 7 bases and 8 bases respectively, with 17 bases between them. Germline V gene lookup returns CDR1 SNHLY and CDR2 FYNNEI. The CDR3 spans 13 residues. The DNA for the CDR3 is TGTGCCAGCACCCGGCGGGTTGGGGAGGGCTACACCTTC. Amino acid sequence: CASTRRVGEGYTF.

This clone was seen just once. The V and J genes are TRBV6-5 and TRBJ1-1, with a tentative D call TRBD1 (5 bases). The CDR3 length is 14 residues. V lost 6 bases and J 4 bases, leaving 15 bases between the germline ends. CDR1 and CDR2 (germline): MNHEY, SVGAGI. The CDR3 sequence: CASSYQGLTTEAFF. In DNA, the CDR3 is TGTGCCAGCAGCTATCAGGGACTCACCACTGAAGCTTTCTTT.

The gene calls are TRBV4-1 and TRBJ2-1; 10 nucleotides agree with TRBD1. V dropped 1 base and J dropped 4; count of bases not matched to a gene: 4. The CDR3 loop spans 16 amino acids. Germline V gene data show CDR1 as MGHRA and CDR2 as YSYEKL. The CDR3 coding sequence is TGCGCCAGCAGCCAAGCAGGGACAGGGGCGTACAATGAGCAGTTCTTC. It is translated as CASSQAGTGAYNEQFF.

V is TRBV28 and J is TRBJ1-4, with D unclear. The V and J ends lost 7 bases and 5 bases respectively, with 11 bases between them. The germline V gene has CDR1 MDHEN and CDR2 SYDVKM. The length of the CDR3 is 13 residues. The CDR3 DNA is TGTGCCAGCATTCGAACGGGGAATGAAAAACTGTTTTTT. It is translated as CASIRTGNEKLFF.

This chain joins TRBV6-1 and TRBJ2-6; a weak D match, TRBD2 (5 bases). The CDR3 runs to 17 residues. Trimming took off 4 bases at V and 0 bases at J, with 13 bases between the two ends. The germline CDR1 and CDR2 sequences are MNHNS and SASEGT. The CDR3 DNA follows: TGTGCCAGCAGTGCACGGCGGGCAAGCTCTGGGGCCAACGTCCTGACTTTC. Its translation is CASSARRASSGANVLTF.

The chain carries TRBV7-2 and TRBJ2-6, with D possibly TRBD2 on 5 matching bases. Germline V gene sequence: CDR1 SGHTA, CDR2 FQGNSA. V lost 3 bases to trimming and J lost 0 bases, with 6 bases between them. The CDR3 loop spans 15 amino acids. The CDR3 reads CASSFSGSGANVLTF. DNA for the CDR3: TGTGCCAGCAGCTTCAGCGGCTCTGGGGCCAACGTCCTGACTTTC.

This clone has only one observation. This rearrangement joins TRBV18 to TRBJ2-1; tentatively, D is TRBD2 (5 bases). Between the trimmed V and J ends, which lost 3 bases and 8 bases, there was a span of 8 bases. The CDR3 is made up of 12 amino acids. Germline V gene sequence: CDR1 KGHSH, CDR2 LQKENI. The DNA of the CDR3 is TGTGCCAGCTCACCCCTGAGGGATGAGCAGTTCTTC. This gives the protein CASSPLRDEQFF.

This clone has only one observation. The genes are TRBV6-4 and TRBJ2-3; 12 bases match TRBD1. Germline loops: CDR1 MRHNA, CDR2 SNTAGT. V shed 5 bases and J 9 bases; nucleotides not matched to a gene: 6. This CDR3 has 14 residues. CDR3 sequence reads: CASSPGTGGLTQYF. The CDR3 bases are TGTGCCAGCAGTCCCGGGACAGGGGGCCTCACGCAGTATTTT.

The chain combines TRBV2 with TRBJ2-2; no definite D call. The germline CDR1 and CDR2 sequences are SNHLY and FYNNEI. This CDR3 contains 15 residues. V lost 6 bases and J 4 bases, leaving 15 bases between the germline ends. The CDR3 here is CASRATLWSTGELFF. The CDR3, as DNA: TGTGCCAGCAGAGCTACCCTATGGAGCACCGGGGAGCTGTTTTTT.

The chain recombines TRBV27 with TRBJ1-1; maybe TRBD1 (5 bases). Germline CDR1 reads MNHEY; CDR2 reads SMNVEV (reference sequence). This CDR3 has 17 residues. Trimming removed 7 bases from V and 4 bases from J, with 25 bases in between. The CDR3 is CASKPAGLRGGGTEAFF. The CDR3 DNA is TGTGCCAGCAAGCCGGCAGGACTACGCGGCGGGGGCACTGAAGCTTTCTTT.

J is TRBJ1-1 and V is TRBV19, with D perhaps matching TRBD1 (5 bases). Per the germline V gene, CDR1 is LNHDA and CDR2 is SQIVND (reference sequence). The CDR3 loop spans 15 amino acids. Trimming cost V 6 bases and J 2 bases, with 16 bases left between them. CDR3 coding DNA: TGTGCCAGTAGGCCTAGGGGAACAGTCAACACTGAAGCTTTCTTT. It yields the protein CASRPRGTVNTEAFF.

The rearrangement links TRBV19 to TRBJ2-1, with 7 bases that match TRBD2. The germline gives CDR1 LNHDA, CDR2 SQIVND (reference sequence). With 3 bases clipped from V and 9 bases from J, the junction kept 11 bases outside the gene matches. The CDR3 runs to 15 residues. DNA for the CDR3: TGTGCCAGTAGTATTGCAGCGGGGACCCAGGGTGAGCAGTTCTTC. It is translated as CASSIAAGTQGEQFF.

The rearrangement links TRBV7-6 to TRBJ2-7; TRBD2 matches at 8 bases. Trimming at V came to 1 base and at J to 1 base, leaving 6 bases not matched to a gene. The CDR3 runs 16 residues. Per the germline V gene, CDR1 is SGHVS and CDR2 is FNYEAQ. CDR3 loop: CASSLVAGGASYEQYF. CDR3 nucleotides: TGTGCCAGCAGCTTAGTCGCCGGGGGGGCGTCCTACGAGCAGTACTTC.

For this clone: At one boundary the junction diverges from the germline segment, which might be a read error. The CDR3 sequence is CASSLAGIEVPNF. As DNA, the CDR3 is TGTGCCAGCAGCTTAGCCGGGATCGAAGTACCGAACTTC. V gene TRBV7-8 combines with J gene TRBJ2-5; D is possibly TRBD2 (5 bases). Germline V CDR1 and CDR2: SGHVS, FQNEAQ. CDR3 size: 13 residues.

The CDR3 loop reads CSMIGDTGELFF. In nucleotides, the CDR3 is TGCAGCATGATAGGGGACACCGGGGAGCTGTTTTTT. The chain couples TRBV29-1 to TRBJ2-2; tentatively, D is TRBD1 (5 bases). Trimming left V 8 bases short and J 3 bases short, with 10 bases between. The CDR3 is made up of 12 amino acids. Germline V gene data show CDR1 as SQVTM and CDR2 as ANQGSEA.

This rearrangement joins TRBV7-2 to TRBJ1-4; a possible D gene is TRBD1 (5 bases). The CDR3 is 14 residues long. Trimming left V 3 bases short and J 1 base short, with 6 bases between. Germline CDR1 is SGHTA and CDR2 is FQGNSA. DNA for the CDR3: TGTGCCAGCAGCTTCGGGGGAACTAATGAAAAACTGTTTTTT. Its protein product is CASSFGGTNEKLFF.

This clone was observed a few times. This chain links TRBV7-2 with TRBJ2-3; weak D call: TRBD2 (6 bases). The V gene lost 5 bases and the J gene lost 12 bases, with 15 bases spanning the gap. CDR1 is SGHTA, CDR2 FQGNSA, per germline. This CDR3 region has 12 residues. The CDR3, as DNA: TGTGCCAGCAGCAACCGGACTAACTCACAGTATTTT. Translation: CASSNRTNSQYF.

This clone was counted a single time. This chain joins TRBV14 and TRBJ2-7; D perhaps matches TRBD1 (5 bases). Germline V gene data show CDR1 as SGHDN and CDR2 as FVKESK. Trimming pared 5 bases from V and 8 bases from J, leaving 16 bases between. The CDR3 runs to 13 residues. CDR3 amino acids: CASSGAGLIKQYF. DNA of the CDR3: TGTGCCAGCAGCGGGGCCGGCCTAATTAAGCAGTACTTC.

The chain has TRBV5-8 and TRBJ2-7, with 8 bases matching TRBD2. Unmatched junction bases numbered 8, after V lost 1 base and J lost 5 bases. The CDR3 has 15 residues. CDR1 SGHTS and CDR2 YDEGEE come from the germline V gene. This CDR3 is CASSLYGRAVHEQYF. In DNA, the CDR3 is TGTGCCAGCAGCTTGTACGGGAGGGCTGTACACGAGCAGTACTTC.

The rearrangement uses TRBV5-1 and TRBJ2-1, with D hard to call. Trimming left V 0 bases short and J 0 bases short, with 7 bases between. Germline CDR1 SGHRS, CDR2 YFSETQ. The length of the CDR3 is 15 residues. The CDR3 loop is CASSLDWSSYNEQFF. CDR3 nucleotide sequence: TGCGCCAGCAGCTTGGACTGGTCCTCCTACAATGAGCAGTTCTTC.

CDR3 region: CASSPLLAGETDTQYF. CDR3 nucleotides: TGTGCCAGCTCACCGTTACTAGCGGGGGAAACAGATACGCAGTATTTT. The J gene is TRBJ2-3, the V gene TRBV18; 11 bases agree with TRBD2. Germline V gene lookup returns CDR1 KGHSH and CDR2 LQKENI. The CDR3 has 16 residues. The V gene end was trimmed by 3 bases and the J gene end by 3 bases; junction bases not matched to a gene: 5.

This clone was recorded only once. V usage is TRBV5-1 and J usage is TRBJ2-7, with a tentative D call TRBD2 (6 bases). The CDR3 sequence is 15 residues long. Germline CDR1 is SGHRS and CDR2 is YFSETQ. The V gene lost 3 bases and the J gene lost 3 bases, with 16 bases spanning the gap. CDR3 amino acids: CASSYGAGGNYEQYF. The CDR3 DNA sequence: TGCGCCAGCAGCTATGGAGCGGGTGGGAACTACGAGCAGTACTTC.

This clone was picked up a small number of times. The genes are TRBV2 and TRBJ1-5, with a weak D call TRBD1 (6 bases). The CDR3 covers 15 residues. The germline gives CDR1 SNHLY, CDR2 FYNNEI. V dropped 7 bases and J dropped 2 bases, with 15 bases sitting between them. In DNA form, the CDR3 reads TGTGCCAGCAATCCAGGGGAGGGGCGCAATCAGCCCCAGCATTTT. This translates into CASNPGEGRNQPQHF.

This rearrangement joins TRBV18 to TRBJ1-2, with 7 bases that match TRBD1. Per the germline V gene, CDR1 is KGHSH and CDR2 is LQKENI. This CDR3 has 13 residues. The trim removed 3 bases at V and 6 bases at J, leaving 4 bases unmatched. The CDR3 here is CASSPDRVDGYTF. CDR3 bases: TGTGCCAGCTCACCTGACAGGGTAGATGGCTACACCTTC. The full variable domain, rest sourced from reference TRBV18 and TRBJ1-2, is NAGVMQNPRHLVRRRGQEARLRCSPMKGHSHVYWYRQLPEEGLKFMVYLQKENIIDESGMPKERFSAEFPKEGPSILRIQQVVRGDSAAYFCASSPDRVDGYTFGSGTRLTVV.